The subject of this entry is one T cell receptor (beta chain). Its target is unknown. This sample was included in a study of T cell responses to AZD1222 COVID-19 vaccine. Study outcomes and limitations: Across spike, vaccine-associated CD4 TCRs were found, dominant at 160-218 and 743-854.

Generated by immunoSEQ multiplex PCR, the TCRdb table keeps only in-frame clones and is missing some. The repertoire consists of 180,000 or so clones, with 80% to 95% occurring once and the leading ten covering roughly 1%. The material sequenced was peripheral blood, taken 28 days after the second dose of the MenACWY control vaccine. The TCR originated in an adult who received the MenACWY meningococcal vaccine as a control.

The DNA of the CDR3 is TGTGCCAGCAGTGCTAGGAGCAATCAGCCCCAGCATTTT. As protein: CASSARSNQPQHF. The chain recombines TRBV6-4 with TRBJ1-5; D ambiguous. The V end was cut by 4 bases, the J end by 1 base, with 5 bases between. The V gene's germline CDR1 is MRHNA and CDR2 SNTAGT. This CDR3 contains 13 residues.